The T cell receptor (beta chain) described here comes from a study of identical twins. General observations from the study: Out-of-frame alpha sequences common to twins exhibited an excess of low generation probability.

CDR3 length equals 11 residues. The V and J ends lost 5 bases and 8 bases respectively, with 9 bases between them. TCRdb called the 5' RACE reads again in MiXCR, with one record for every CDR3 protein. This table holds 500,000 or so distinct CDR3 sequences, less than 25% found once. This clonotype was found many times. Its antigen remains unidentified. This same sample was also taken into another study, of T cells expressing NK-cell markers. From that second work: Out of eight donors sequenced, seven tested HCMV-seropositive and the remaining one seronegative. Six donors had dominant NKG2C+ clonotypes that comprised roughly 1.0-7.0% of their CD8+ T cells.

The receptor was isolated from a woman aged 18-30 years in good health. The gene calls are TRBV12-3 or TRBV12-4 and TRBJ1-2, with D possibly matching TRBD1 (6 bases). Material: CD4+ T cells sorted from blood. The CDR3 DNA follows: TGTGCCAGCAGTGGCAGGGGCGGCTACACCTTC. It is translated as CASSGRGGYTF.